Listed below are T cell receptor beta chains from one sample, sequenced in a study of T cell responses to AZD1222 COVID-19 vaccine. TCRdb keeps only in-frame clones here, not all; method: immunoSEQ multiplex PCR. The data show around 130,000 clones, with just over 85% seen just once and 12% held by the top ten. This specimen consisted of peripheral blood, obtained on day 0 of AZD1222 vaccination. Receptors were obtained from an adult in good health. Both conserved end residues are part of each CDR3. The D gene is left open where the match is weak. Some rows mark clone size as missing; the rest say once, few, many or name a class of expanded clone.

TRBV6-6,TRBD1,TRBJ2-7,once,TGTGCCAGCAGGGGGACAGGGGGCACTGGCTACGAGCAGTACTTC,CASRGTGGTGYEQYF
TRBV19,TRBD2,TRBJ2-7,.,TGTGCCAGTAGTCCGGGACTAGCGGTCTCCTACGAGCAGTACTTC,CASSPGLAVSYEQYF
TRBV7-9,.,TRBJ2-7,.,TGTGCCAGCAGCACCTTCTCCTACGAGCAGTACTTC,CASSTFSYEQYF
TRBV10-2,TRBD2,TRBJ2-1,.,TGCGCCAGCAGCGGGACTAGCGGCTACAATGAGCAGTTCTTC,CASSGTSGYNEQFF
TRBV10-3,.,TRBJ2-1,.,TGTGCCAGCGGGGCGGGGGCAGATGAGCAGTTCTTC,CASGAGADEQFF
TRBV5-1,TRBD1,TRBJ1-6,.,TGCGCCAGCAGCTCCATAACAGGGGTATACTCACCCCTCCACTTT,CASSSITGVYSPLHF
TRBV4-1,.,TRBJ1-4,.,TGCGCCAGCAGCCAACCCGGACAGAAGGGAAAACTGTTTTTT,CASSQPGQKGKLFF
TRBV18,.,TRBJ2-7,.,TGTGCCAGCTCACCACCGCTGTCCTACGAGCAGTACTTC,CASSPPLSYEQYF
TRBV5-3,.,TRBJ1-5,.,TGTGCCAGAAGCTCGACAGGTGAGGGCAATCAGCCCCAGCATTTT,CARSSTGEGNQPQHF
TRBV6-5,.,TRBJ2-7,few,TGTGCCAGCAGTTTAGTGTACGAGCAGTACTTC,CASSLVYEQYF
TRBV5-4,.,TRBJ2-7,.,TGTGCCAGCAGCTATAGTACGGGGCAGGGGGAGCAGTACTTC,CASSYSTGQGEQYF
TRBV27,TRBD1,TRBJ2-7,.,TGTGCCAGCAGTTCCGGACAGGGGTTTTACGAGCAGTACTTC,CASSSGQGFYEQYF
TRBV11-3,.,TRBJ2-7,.,TGTGCCAGCAGCCCACGGGACGGCGATTTGGAGCAGTACTTC,CASSPRDGDLEQYF
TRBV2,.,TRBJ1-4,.,TGTGCCAGCATGGGGGGGCGCGGTGAAAAACTGTTTTTT,CASMGGRGEKLFF
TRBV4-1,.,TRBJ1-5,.,TGCGCCAGCAGCCAAGGCCCGAGCAATCAGCCCCAGCATTTT,CASSQGPSNQPQHF
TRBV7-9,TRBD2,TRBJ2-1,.,TGTGCCAGCAGCTTAGGGCTAGCGGGAATCAATGAGCAGTTCTTC,CASSLGLAGINEQFF